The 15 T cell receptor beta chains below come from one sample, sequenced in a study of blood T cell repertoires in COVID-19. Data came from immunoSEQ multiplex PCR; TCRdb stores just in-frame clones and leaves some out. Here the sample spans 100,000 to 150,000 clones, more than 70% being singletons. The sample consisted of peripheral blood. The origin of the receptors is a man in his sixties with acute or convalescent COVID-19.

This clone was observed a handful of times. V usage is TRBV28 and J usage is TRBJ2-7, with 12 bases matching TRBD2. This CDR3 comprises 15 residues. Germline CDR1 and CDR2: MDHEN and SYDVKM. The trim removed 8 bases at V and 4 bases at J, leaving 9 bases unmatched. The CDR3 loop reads CASLAGGPSYYEQYF. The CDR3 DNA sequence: TGTGCCAGCCTAGCGGGAGGGCCTTCATATTACGAGCAGTACTTC.

Here the CDR3 reads CASSPQGPNEKLFF. The CDR3 nucleotides read TGTGCCAGCAGCCCACAGGGGCCTAATGAAAAACTGTTTTTT. This chain links TRBV2 with TRBJ1-4, with TRBD1 matching 7 bases. With 6 bases clipped from V and 3 bases from J, the junction kept 4 bases outside the gene matches. This CDR3 has 14 residues. CDR1 is SNHLY and CDR2 is FYNNEI in the germline V gene.

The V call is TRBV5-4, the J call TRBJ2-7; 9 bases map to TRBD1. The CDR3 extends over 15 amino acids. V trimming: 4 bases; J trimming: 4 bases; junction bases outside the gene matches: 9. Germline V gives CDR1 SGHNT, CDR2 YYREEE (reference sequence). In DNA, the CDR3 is TGTGCCAGCAGCAACAAACCCGGGACAGGGTACGAGCAGTACTTC. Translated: CASSNKPGTGYEQYF.

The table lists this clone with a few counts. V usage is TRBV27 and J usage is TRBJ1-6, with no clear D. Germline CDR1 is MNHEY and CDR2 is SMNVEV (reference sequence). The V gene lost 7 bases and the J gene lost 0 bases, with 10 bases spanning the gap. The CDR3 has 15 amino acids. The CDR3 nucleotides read TGTGCCAGCATAGGAGTATTCTCCTATAATTCACCCCTCCACTTT. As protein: CASIGVFSYNSPLHF.

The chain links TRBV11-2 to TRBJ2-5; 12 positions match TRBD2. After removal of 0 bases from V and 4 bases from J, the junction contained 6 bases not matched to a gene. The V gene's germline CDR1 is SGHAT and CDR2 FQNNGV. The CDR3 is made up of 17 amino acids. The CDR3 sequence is CASSLDRLAGGPETQYF. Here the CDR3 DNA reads TGTGCCAGCAGCTTAGATCGGCTAGCGGGGGGGCCAGAGACCCAGTACTTC.

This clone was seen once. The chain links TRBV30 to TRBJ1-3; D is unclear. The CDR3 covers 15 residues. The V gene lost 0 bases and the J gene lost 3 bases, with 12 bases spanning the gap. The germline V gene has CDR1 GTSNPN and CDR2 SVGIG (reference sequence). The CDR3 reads CAWSVGGQIGNTIYF. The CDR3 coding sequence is TGTGCCTGGAGTGTAGGAGGGCAGATTGGAAACACCATATATTTT.

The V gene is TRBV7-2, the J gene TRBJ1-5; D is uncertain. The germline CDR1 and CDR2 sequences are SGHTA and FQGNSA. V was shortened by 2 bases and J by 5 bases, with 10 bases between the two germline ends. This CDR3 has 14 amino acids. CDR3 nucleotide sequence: TGTGCCAGCAGCTTACAAGCCCTATATCAGCCCCAGCATTTT. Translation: CASSLQALYQPQHF.

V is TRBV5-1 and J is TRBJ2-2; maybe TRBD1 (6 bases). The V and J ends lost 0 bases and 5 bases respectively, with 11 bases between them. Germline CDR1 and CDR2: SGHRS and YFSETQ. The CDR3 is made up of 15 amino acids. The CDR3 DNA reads TGCGCCAGCAGCTTGGCGGCAGGGGAAACCGGGGAGCTGTTTTTT. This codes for CASSLAAGETGELFF.

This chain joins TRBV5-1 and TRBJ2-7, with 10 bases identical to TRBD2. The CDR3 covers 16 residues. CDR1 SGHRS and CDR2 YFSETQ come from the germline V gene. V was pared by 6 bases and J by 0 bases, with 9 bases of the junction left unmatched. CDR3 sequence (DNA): TGCGCCAGCAACCCTGGGACTAGCGACCTCTCCTACGAGCAGTACTTC. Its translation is CASNPGTSDLSYEQYF.

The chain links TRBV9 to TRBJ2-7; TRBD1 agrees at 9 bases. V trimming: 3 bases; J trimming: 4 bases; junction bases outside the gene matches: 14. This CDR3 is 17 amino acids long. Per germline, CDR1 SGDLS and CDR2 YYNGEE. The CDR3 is CASSADPNGTGKYEQYF. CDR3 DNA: TGTGCCAGCAGCGCCGATCCTAATGGGACAGGGAAGTACGAGCAGTACTTC.

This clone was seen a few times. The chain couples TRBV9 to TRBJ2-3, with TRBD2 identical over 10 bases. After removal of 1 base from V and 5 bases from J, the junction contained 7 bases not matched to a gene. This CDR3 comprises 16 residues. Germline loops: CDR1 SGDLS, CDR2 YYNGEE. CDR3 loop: CASSVRSGREGDTQYF. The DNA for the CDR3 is TGTGCCAGCAGCGTACGAAGCGGGAGGGAGGGAGATACGCAGTATTTT.

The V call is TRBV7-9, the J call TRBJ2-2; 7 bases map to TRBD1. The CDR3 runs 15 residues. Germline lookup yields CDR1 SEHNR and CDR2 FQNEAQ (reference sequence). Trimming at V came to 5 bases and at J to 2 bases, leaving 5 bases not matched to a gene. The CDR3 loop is CASSHDRVNTGELFF. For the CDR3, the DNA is TGTGCCAGCAGCCACGACAGGGTAAACACCGGGGAGCTGTTTTTT.

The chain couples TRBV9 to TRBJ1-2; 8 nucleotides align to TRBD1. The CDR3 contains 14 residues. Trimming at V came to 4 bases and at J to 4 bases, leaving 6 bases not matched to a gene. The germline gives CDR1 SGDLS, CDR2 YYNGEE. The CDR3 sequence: CASSPQTGGYGYTF. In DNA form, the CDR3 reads TGTGCCAGCAGCCCCCAAACAGGGGGCTATGGCTACACCTTC.

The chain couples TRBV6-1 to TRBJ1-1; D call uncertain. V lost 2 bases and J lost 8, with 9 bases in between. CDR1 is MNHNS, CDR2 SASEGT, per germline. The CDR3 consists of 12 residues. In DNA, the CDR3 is TGTGCCAGCAGTGAATCGCGGGGAGAAGCTTTCTTT. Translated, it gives CASSESRGEAFF.

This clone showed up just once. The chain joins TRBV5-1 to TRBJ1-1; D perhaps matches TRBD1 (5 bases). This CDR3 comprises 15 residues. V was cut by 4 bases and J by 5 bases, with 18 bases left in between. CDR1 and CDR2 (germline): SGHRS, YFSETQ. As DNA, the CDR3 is TGCGCCAGCAGCCTTCGTTGGAGGGGAGATACTGAAGCTTTCTTT. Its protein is CASSLRWRGDTEAFF.